Listed here is a single T cell receptor beta chain. The data originate from a study of technical replicates of blood from a few donors. Sequenced by immunoSEQ multiplex PCR; TCRdb stores in-frame clones only, minus some. The sample records some 94,000 clones, about 96% being singletons. The clonotype was recovered from a human donor in good health. Specimen: T cells isolated from PBMCs.

The CDR3 loop is CATSRGKDISYEQYF. CDR3 sequence (DNA): TGTGCCACCAGCAGGGGTAAAGACATAAGCTACGAGCAGTACTTC. This rearrangement joins TRBV15 to TRBJ2-7; D ambiguous. Trimming left V 3 bases short and J 3 bases short, with 15 bases between. CDR1 is LNHNV and CDR2 is YYDKDF in the germline V gene (reference sequence). The CDR3 loop spans 15 amino acids.